This TCR beta chain was sequenced for a study of T cells after yellow fever vaccination. Across the study: SMART-Seq v4 Ultra Low Input served to prepare low-cell-number fractions. Study-wide points: Post-booster repertoires again held most primary-vaccination clones (about 95% CD4, 80% to 90% CD8). Contaminating bulk clonotypes could be abundant in FACS-sorted repertoires.

CDR1 is SQVTM, CDR2 ANQGSEA, per germline. This CDR3 comprises 14 residues. Unmatched junction bases numbered 5, after V lost 7 bases and J lost 1 base. A process of 5'RACE template switching, which added a universal primer site and UMIs, was used to make TCR cDNA. TCRdb analysed the 5' RACE reads with MiXCR anew, one entry per CDR3 protein. The repertoire holds around 350,000 distinct CDR3 sequences, with around 6.4% as singletons. This clonotype was observed a few times. Its antigen is still unknown. The chain combines TRBV29-1 with TRBJ2-3; TRBD1 aligns across 10 bases. The sample here was PBMCs, taken 5 days after the yellow fever booster vaccination. The origin of this receptor is a man aged 25 to 40 who received the YFV17D yellow fever vaccine. The CDR3 coding sequence is TGCAGCGGGACGACAGGGGGCGGCACAGATACGCAGTATTTT. It codes for CSGTTGGGTDTQYF.